Listed below are T cell receptor beta chains from one sample, sequenced in a study of blood T cell repertoires in COVID-19. Profiled with immunoSEQ multiplex PCR; TCRdb holds only in-frame clones, not every one. There are roughly 150,000 clones in the sample; just under 85% occur only once, and about 8.1% lies in the top ten. The sample was peripheral blood. Receptors were obtained from a woman older than 75 with COVID-19, enrolled during active disease. Both conserved end residues are part of each CDR3. A D gene is named only where the DNA matches it firmly. Size is stated for part of the rows, as once, few or many counts, or as a class when the clone is expanded.

v_gene,abundance,d_gene,j_gene,CDR3nt,CDR3aa
TRBV6-5,.,.,TRBJ1-3,TGTGCCAGCAGTTATGCACGAGGCACCATATATTTT,CASSYARGTIYF
TRBV25-1,.,TRBD2,TRBJ2-1,TGTGCCAGCAGTTCCGGGACTAGCGGGAGGTGGAATGAGCAGTTCTTC,CASSSGTSGRWNEQFF
TRBV5-1,.,TRBD2,TRBJ2-5,TGCGCCAGCAGCGTGACTAGCGAAAAAGAGACCCAGTACTTC,CASSVTSEKETQYF
TRBV5-1,.,.,TRBJ1-2,TGCGCCAGCAGCTTGGTGGCCAGGGAGGACGGCGGCTACACCTTC,CASSLVAREDGGYTF
TRBV19,.,.,TRBJ2-3,TGTGCCAGTAAAAGTCAGGCCAGGAGCACAGATACGCAGTATTTT,CASKSQARSTDTQYF
TRBV19,.,TRBD2,TRBJ2-3,TGTGCCAGTAGTCGGACTAGGCGAAACGCTTACACAGATACGCAGTATTTT,CASSRTRRNAYTDTQYF
TRBV9,once,.,TRBJ1-1,TGTGCCAGCAGCACTCCGGGGGGTGAAGCTTTCTTT,CASSTPGGEAFF
TRBV6-6,.,TRBD2,TRBJ2-7,TGTGCCAGCAGTTACCCCCTCGCAGGGAGGGCCCGGGGGCAGTACTTC,CASSYPLAGRARGQYF
TRBV3-1/TRBV3-2,.,TRBD1,TRBJ2-2,TGTGCCAGCAGCCCCGGGACAGCGGACACCGGGGAGCTGTTTTTT,CASSPGTADTGELFF
TRBV10-3,.,.,TRBJ2-3,TGTGCCATCAGTGAGGGGGGGGCACCTAGTACAGATACGCAGTATTTT,CAISEGGAPSTDTQYF
TRBV12-3/TRBV12-4,.,TRBD1,TRBJ2-7,TGTGCCAGCGGGAAGACAGGGCTCTACGAGCAGTACTTC,CASGKTGLYEQYF
TRBV5-1,.,.,TRBJ2-1,TGCGCCAGCAGCAGTCCGGGCTCCTACAATGAGCAGTTCTTC,CASSSPGSYNEQFF
TRBV28,.,.,TRBJ2-7,TGTGCCAGCAGTCCCAGGCGAACTCCCACGCGAGAGTACTTC,CASSPRRTPTREYF
TRBV19,.,.,TRBJ2-7,TGTGCCAGTAGTCCGGACGTACCGGGTTCCGGGGACGAGCAGTACTTC,CASSPDVPGSGDEQYF
TRBV18,.,.,TRBJ1-2,TGTGCCAGCTCACCCGACAGCGGGTCGGGCTACACCTTC,CASSPDSGSGYTF
TRBV19,.,.,TRBJ2-6,TGTGCCAGTAGTCAGGCTGGGGCCAACGTCCTGACTTTC,CASSQAGANVLTF
TRBV28,.,.,TRBJ2-7,TGTGCCAGCAGTTTCCAGGGCTACGAGCAGTACTTC,CASSFQGYEQYF
TRBV27,.,.,TRBJ2-6,TGTGCCAGCAGTTTGTATGGGGCCAACGTCCTGACTTTC,CASSLYGANVLTF
TRBV5-1,.,TRBD2,TRBJ2-1,TGCGCCAGCAGCGGTAGCGGGGGGTTCTCCTACAATGAGCAGTTCTTC,CASSGSGGFSYNEQFF
TRBV5-1,few,.,TRBJ2-5,TGCGCCAGCAGCCCCTCCGGAGCGGCCCTGGGAGAGACCCAGTACTTC,CASSPSGAALGETQYF
TRBV18,.,.,TRBJ1-5,TGTGCCAGCTCAAGGGGAGGAACCCAGCATTTT,CASSRGGTQHF
TRBV7-9,.,TRBD2,TRBJ2-7,TGTGCCAGCAGCTTAGCACTAGCGGGGTTAACGGGGGAGCAGTACTTC,CASSLALAGLTGEQYF
TRBV29-1,.,.,TRBJ1-2,TGCAGCGTGGGACTATTAGATGGCTACACCTTC,CSVGLLDGYTF
TRBV6-5,.,.,TRBJ1-1,TGTGCCAGCTCTCAAAGGGGCCCTGAAGCTTTCTTT,CASSQRGPEAFF
TRBV27,few,TRBD2,TRBJ2-7,TGTGCCAGCAGTAGGAGAGGAGGGACTAGCGGGACCTACGAGCAGTACTTC,CASSRRGGTSGTYEQYF